Below are 26 T cell receptor beta chains sequenced from a single sample in a study of CD8+ T cells in alopecia areata. cDNA serving as the sequencing template came from extracted, reverse transcribed RNA. The method was immunoSEQ multiplex PCR; TCRdb's version includes in-frame clones alone and lacks a portion of them. The repertoire holds some 110,000 clones, with 58% as singletons. The sample's treatment: oral pan-JAK inhibitor, 5-10 mg twice daily. The sample was CD8+ T cells sorted from blood, taken at week 4, from a patient treated with tofacitinib. The receptor set was obtained from a human donor with alopecia areata.

The chain links TRBV23-1 to TRBJ2-3; TRBD2 matches at 7 bases. TRBV23-1 is given ORF status, its function remaining uncertain. The length of the CDR3 is 15 residues. The J segment lost 2 bases and the V segment lost 11 bases, leaving 13 bases of the junction unmatched. CDR3 sequence: CAYSGDLANTDTQYF. As DNA, the CDR3 is TGCGCCTACAGCGGGGATCTCGCAAACACAGATACGCAGTATTTT.

The gene calls are TRBV7-9 and TRBJ2-7; 9 nucleotides match TRBD2. The CDR3 length is 15 residues. Per germline, CDR1 SEHNR and CDR2 FQNEAQ (reference sequence). V lost 4 bases to trimming and J lost 7 bases; unmatched junction nucleotides: 11. CDR3 amino acids: CASSSGMRGGWEQYF. DNA of the CDR3: TGTGCCAGCAGCTCCGGAATGCGGGGGGGCTGGGAGCAGTACTTC.

The CDR3 sequence is CASSASNGAAYEQYF. The CDR3 DNA follows: TGTGCCAGCAGCGCGTCCAACGGGGCTGCCTACGAGCAGTACTTC. The chain links TRBV9 to TRBJ2-7; D possibly uses TRBD1 or TRBD2 (5 bases each). This CDR3 is built from 15 residues. The V end was cut by 3 bases, the J end by 2 bases, with 15 bases between. CDR1 and CDR2 from the germline V gene are SGDLS and YYNGEE.

The J gene is TRBJ1-1, the V gene TRBV29-1; possibly TRBD1 for D (5 bases). V was clipped by 3 bases and J by 4 bases, with 9 bases between them. The germline CDR1 and CDR2 sequences are SQVTM and ANQGSEA. This CDR3 spans 12 amino acids. The CDR3: CSVEGRGTEAFF. CDR3 bases: TGCAGCGTTGAGGGACGGGGCACTGAAGCTTTCTTT.

This clone was seen only a few times. The V call is TRBV29-1, the J call TRBJ2-1; D is possibly TRBD2 (5 bases). This CDR3 is 18 amino acids long. V lost 2 bases to trimming and J lost 0 bases, with 20 bases between them. Germline lookup yields CDR1 SQVTM and CDR2 ANQGSEA. CDR3 region: CSVEYGMERPSSYNEQFF. The CDR3 nucleotides are TGCAGCGTTGAATACGGGATGGAGCGGCCGAGCTCCTACAATGAGCAGTTCTTC.

This clone has a handful of counts. V gene TRBV28 combines with J gene TRBJ2-4, with D perhaps given as TRBD1 or TRBD2 (5 bases each). Germline CDR1 reads MDHEN; CDR2 reads SYDVKM. V was trimmed by 5 bases and J by 13 bases, leaving 12 bases between them. This CDR3 comprises 11 residues. The CDR3 DNA sequence: TGTGCCAGCAGTCCCGGGACGGTCCAGTACTTC. As protein: CASSPGTVQYF.

The chain couples TRBV7-9 to TRBJ2-3; D is unresolved. Germline CDR1 is SEHNR and CDR2 is FQNEAQ (reference sequence). This CDR3 region has 12 residues. V was clipped by 2 bases and J by 6 bases, with 6 bases between them. For the CDR3, the DNA is TGTGCCAGCAGCTTACCTGCCGATACGCAGTATTTT. It is translated as CASSLPADTQYF.

In its sample, this clone was seen a few times. The gene calls are TRBV27 and TRBJ1-1, with D unresolved. V was trimmed by 5 bases and J by 6 bases, leaving 10 bases between them. The CDR3 loop spans 12 amino acids. Germline V gene lookup returns CDR1 MNHEY and CDR2 SMNVEV (reference sequence). CDR3 protein: CASSPPSAEAFF. The CDR3 DNA follows: TGTGCCAGCAGTCCCCCCTCAGCTGAAGCTTTCTTT.

CDR3 coding DNA: TGTGCCAGCAGTTTAGGGCCAAGAAGTCGGACCCAGTACTTC. This sequence encodes CASSLGPRSRTQYF. The chain joins TRBV27 to TRBJ2-5; D remains ambiguous. V was clipped by 2 bases and J by 7 bases, with 14 bases between them. There are 14 residues in the CDR3. Germline lookup yields CDR1 MNHEY and CDR2 SMNVEV (reference sequence).

The chain employs TRBV11-1 and TRBJ2-1, with 7 positions matching TRBD1. This CDR3 is 15 amino acids long. V dropped 1 base and J dropped 3; count of bases not matched to a gene: 3. CDR1 SGHAT and CDR2 FQDESV come from the germline V gene (reference sequence). The CDR3, as DNA: TGTGCCAGCAGCTTAGACGGGACAGACTACAATGAGCAGTTCTTC. It encodes CASSLDGTDYNEQFF.

The chain couples TRBV25-1 to TRBJ2-3, with D unclear. This CDR3 spans 10 amino acids. Germline assignment: CDR1 MGHDK and CDR2 SYGVNS. V gave up 4 bases and J gave up 4 bases, with 0 bases separating them. CDR3 nucleotide sequence: TGTGCCAGCAGTGCAGATACGCAGTATTTT. This sequence encodes CASSADTQYF.

This clone was seen a few times. The DNA of the CDR3 is TGTGCCTGGAGTCGCGGACAGGGGGCGATGAACACTGAAGCTTTCTTT. Its translation: CAWSRGQGAMNTEAFF. The chain uses TRBV30 and TRBJ1-1; 11 bases agree with TRBD1. The germline V gene encodes CDR1 GTSNPN and CDR2 SVGIG (reference sequence). The ends lost 2 bases at V and 0 bases at J; junction bases unmatched: 5. The CDR3 runs 16 residues.

The J gene is TRBJ1-1, the V gene TRBV30; no clear D gene. Per germline, CDR1 GTSNPN and CDR2 SVGIG (reference sequence). Trimming removed 0 bases at V and 0 bases at J, with 5 bases between. The CDR3 covers 13 residues. In nucleotides, the CDR3 is TGTGCCTGGAGTGTGACCATGAACACTGAAGCTTTCTTT. This encodes CAWSVTMNTEAFF. Based on the CDR3 plus reference TRBV30 and TRBJ1-1, the full variable domain is SQTIHQWPATLVQPVGSPLSLECTVEGTSNPNLYWYRQAAGRGLQLLFYSVGIGQISSEVPQNLSASRPQDRQFILSSKKLLLSDSGFYLCAWSVTMNTEAFFGQGTRLTVV.

V usage is TRBV30 and J usage is TRBJ2-7; the D gene is possibly TRBD2 (6 bases). The CDR3 covers 13 residues. Looked up from germline, CDR1 is GTSNPN and CDR2 is SVGIG (reference sequence). V gave up 3 bases and J gave up 2 bases, with 11 bases separating them. The CDR3 reads CAWRSGVAYEQYF. CDR3 DNA sequence: TGTGCCTGGAGATCGGGGGTGGCCTACGAGCAGTACTTC.

The V call is TRBV29-1, the J call TRBJ2-5; D is unclear. Trimming took 3 bases from V and 5 from J, leaving 13 bases between them. CDR1 and CDR2 (germline): SQVTM, ANQGSEA. The CDR3 totals 13 residues. The CDR3 region is CSVDPSGDETQYF. The CDR3, as DNA: TGCAGCGTTGACCCTAGTGGCGATGAGACCCAGTACTTC. Filled out from reference TRBV29-1 and TRBJ2-5, the complete variable domain reads SAVISQKPSRDICQRGTSLTIQCQVDSQVTMMFWYRQQPGQSLTLIATANQGSEATYESGFVIDKFPISRPNLTFSTLTVSNMSPEDSSIYLCSVDPSGDETQYFGPGTRLLVL.

V usage is TRBV29-1 and J usage is TRBJ1-5, with a possible D match to TRBD1 (6 bases). CDR1 is SQVTM, CDR2 ANQGSEA, per germline. The CDR3 has 16 residues. This chain's CDR3 is CLGDSGAAHSNQPQHF. CDR3 sequence (DNA): TGCCTGGGGGATTCAGGGGCGGCCCATAGCAATCAGCCCCAGCATTTT.

The J gene is TRBJ2-2, the V gene TRBV29-1; either TRBD1 or TRBD2 may supply D (6 bases each). The germline CDR1 and CDR2 sequences are SQVTM and ANQGSEA. Deletions cut 5 bases from V and 3 bases from J, with 19 bases between. The CDR3 spans 16 residues. As DNA, the CDR3 is TGCAGCGTTTCTGGAGGGGGTAGAGTTTACACCGGGGAGCTGTTTTTT. It yields the protein CSVSGGGRVYTGELFF.

A note on this clone: In the same sample, other DNA sequences code for this CDR3. J is TRBJ2-7 and V is TRBV29-1; TRBD1 agrees at 10 bases. With 7 bases clipped from V and 3 bases from J, the junction kept 3 bases outside the gene matches. This CDR3 contains 12 residues. Germline CDR1 reads SQVTM; CDR2 reads ANQGSEA. The chain's CDR3 is CSARTGGYEQYF. Written as DNA, the CDR3 is TGCAGCGCTCGGACAGGGGGCTACGAGCAGTACTTC.

This clone was seen only a few times. The genes are TRBV29-1 and TRBJ2-3; D ambiguous. Deletions cut 3 bases from V and 7 bases from J, with 14 bases between. Germline loops: CDR1 SQVTM, CDR2 ANQGSEA. This CDR3 is built from 13 residues. CDR3 amino acids: CSVERGQENTQYF. DNA for the CDR3: TGCAGCGTTGAGAGAGGCCAGGAAAATACGCAGTATTTT.

This chain connects TRBV29-1 to TRBJ1-4; D not resolved. V was pared by 6 bases and J by 5 bases, with 13 bases between. Germline values: CDR1 SQVTM, CDR2 ANQGSEA. CDR3 size: 13 residues. The DNA of the CDR3 is TGCAGCGTCCTGACGGAACCCAATGAAAAACTGTTTTTT. This gives the protein CSVLTEPNEKLFF.

V usage is TRBV29-1 and J usage is TRBJ1-2, with TRBD1 matching over 9 bases. This CDR3 region has 12 residues. Germline V lookup: CDR1 SQVTM, CDR2 ANQGSEA. V trimming: 7 bases; J trimming: 5 bases; junction bases outside the gene matches: 5. CDR3 nucleotides: TGCAGCGCGCCGGACAGGGGATATGGCTACACCTTC. Its protein product is CSAPDRGYGYTF.

The rearrangement joins TRBV2 to TRBJ2-7, with 8 bases aligning to TRBD1. Germline CDR1 SNHLY, CDR2 FYNNEI. CDR3 length equals 15 residues. Germline trimming cut 5 bases from V and 2 bases from J; bases unmatched to any gene: 8. The CDR3 reads CASSKDRGPTYEQYF. CDR3 coding DNA: TGTGCCAGCAGTAAAGACAGGGGACCCACCTACGAGCAGTACTTC.

The rearrangement links TRBV30 to TRBJ2-7; D gene ambiguous. Trimming cost V 1 base and J 3 bases, with 7 bases left between them. The CDR3 runs to 12 residues. From germline, CDR1 is GTSNPN and CDR2 SVGIG (reference sequence). This chain's CDR3 is CAWSAGDYEQYF. The CDR3 DNA follows: TGTGCCTGGAGTGCCGGTGACTACGAGCAGTACTTC. The full variable domain, completed using reference TRBV30 and TRBJ2-7, is SQTIHQWPATLVQPVGSPLSLECTVEGTSNPNLYWYRQAAGRGLQLLFYSVGIGQISSEVPQNLSASRPQDRQFILSSKKLLLSDSGFYLCAWSAGDYEQYFGPGTRLTVT.

By proportion, this clone is medium-sized (0.01 to 0.1%). The genes are TRBV27 and TRBJ2-2; no firm D call. CDR3 length equals 12 residues. The germline V gene has CDR1 MNHEY and CDR2 SMNVEV (reference sequence). V was trimmed by 6 bases and J by 2 bases, leaving 4 bases between them. The CDR3 region is CASSQNTGELFF. The CDR3 nucleotides are TGTGCCAGCAGCCAAAACACCGGGGAGCTGTTTTTT.

The chain combines TRBV6-5 with TRBJ2-2; no clear D. Trimming removed 3 bases from V and 6 bases from J, with 2 bases in between. Germline CDR1 MNHEY, CDR2 SVGAGI. The CDR3 totals 11 residues. CDR3 residues: CASSYAGELFF. The DNA of the CDR3 is TGTGCCAGCAGTTATGCCGGGGAGCTGTTTTTT.

The V call is TRBV15, the J call TRBJ2-4; 8 positions agree with TRBD1. Germline V gene data show CDR1 as LNHNV and CDR2 as YYDKDF (reference sequence). The J segment lost 8 bases and the V segment lost 5 bases, leaving 8 bases of the junction unmatched. This CDR3 has 14 amino acids. The CDR3 reads CATSGGQGGYIQYF. The CDR3 nucleotides are TGTGCCACCAGCGGCGGACAGGGCGGGTACATTCAGTACTTC.